Sequencing of this TCR beta chain was carried out in a study of blood T cell repertoires in COVID-19. Libraries were prepared by immunoSEQ multiplex PCR; TCRdb keeps only in-frame clonotypes and omits some of them. The sample holds some 120,000 clones; 90% to 95% are singletons and the top ten take 2.1%. Germline lookup yields CDR1 KGHSH and CDR2 LQKENI. V dropped 0 bases and J dropped 0; count of bases not matched to a gene: 5. CDR3 length equals 18 residues. The receptor's source is a man aged 50 or older with COVID-19, enrolled during active disease. The source material was peripheral blood. The V call is TRBV18, the J call TRBJ1-3, with TRBD1 matching 10 bases. The CDR3 sequence is CASSPPPRTGGSGNTIYF. In DNA, the CDR3 is TGTGCCAGCTCACCACCTCCTCGGACAGGGGGCTCTGGAAACACCATATATTTT.